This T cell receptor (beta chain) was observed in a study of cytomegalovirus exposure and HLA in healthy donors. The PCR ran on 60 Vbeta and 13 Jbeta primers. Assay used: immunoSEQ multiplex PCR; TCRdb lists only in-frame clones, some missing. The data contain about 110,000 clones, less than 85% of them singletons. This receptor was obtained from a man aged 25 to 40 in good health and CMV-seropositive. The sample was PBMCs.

Here the CDR3 reads CASSPGGSYNEQFF. CDR3 DNA: TGTGCCAGCAGCCCGGGGGGGAGTTACAATGAGCAGTTCTTC. The chain is built from TRBV27 and TRBJ2-1, with 8 nucleotides matching TRBD2. Germline values: CDR1 MNHEY, CDR2 SMNVEV (reference sequence). The trim removed 6 bases at V and 4 bases at J, leaving 5 bases unmatched. The CDR3 consists of 14 residues.